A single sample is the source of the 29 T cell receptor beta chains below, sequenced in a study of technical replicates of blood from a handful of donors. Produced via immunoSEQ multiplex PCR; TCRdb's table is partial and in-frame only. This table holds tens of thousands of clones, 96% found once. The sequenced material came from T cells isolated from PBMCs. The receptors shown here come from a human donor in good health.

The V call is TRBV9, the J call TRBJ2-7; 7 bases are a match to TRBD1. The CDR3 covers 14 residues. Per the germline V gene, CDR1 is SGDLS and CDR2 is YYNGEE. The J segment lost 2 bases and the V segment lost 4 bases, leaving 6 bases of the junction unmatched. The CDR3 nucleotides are TGTGCCAGCAGCCTAGGGGGCATTACCTACGAGCAGTACTTC. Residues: CASSLGGITYEQYF.

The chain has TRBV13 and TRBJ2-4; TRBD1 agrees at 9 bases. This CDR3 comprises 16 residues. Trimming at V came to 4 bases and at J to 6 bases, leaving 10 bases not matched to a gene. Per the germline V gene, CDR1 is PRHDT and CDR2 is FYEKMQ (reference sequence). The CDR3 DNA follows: TGTGCCAGCAGCTCGACCGGGACAGGGTATGGAAACATTCAGTACTTC. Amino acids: CASSSTGTGYGNIQYF.

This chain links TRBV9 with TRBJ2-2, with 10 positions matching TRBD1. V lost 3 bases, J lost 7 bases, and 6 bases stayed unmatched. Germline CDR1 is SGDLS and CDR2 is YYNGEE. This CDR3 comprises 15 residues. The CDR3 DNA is TGTGCCAGCAGCGAGATGACAGGGGGCGACGGGGAGCTGTTTTTT. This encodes CASSEMTGGDGELFF.

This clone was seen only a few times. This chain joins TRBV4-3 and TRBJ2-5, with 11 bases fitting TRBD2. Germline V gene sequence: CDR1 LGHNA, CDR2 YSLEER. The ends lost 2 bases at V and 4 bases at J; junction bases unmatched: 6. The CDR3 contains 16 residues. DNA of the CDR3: TGCGCCAGCAGCCAAAACTCCCTAGCGGGAGGAGAGACCCAGTACTTC. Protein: CASSQNSLAGGETQYF.

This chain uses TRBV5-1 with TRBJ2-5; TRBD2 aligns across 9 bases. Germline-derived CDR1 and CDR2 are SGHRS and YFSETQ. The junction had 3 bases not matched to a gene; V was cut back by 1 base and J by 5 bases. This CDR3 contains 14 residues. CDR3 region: CASSLTSGSETQYF. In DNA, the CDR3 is TGCGCCAGCAGCTTGACTAGCGGGTCGGAGACCCAGTACTTC. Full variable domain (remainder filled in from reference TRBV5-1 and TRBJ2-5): KAGVTQTPRYLIKTRGQQVTLSCSPISGHRSVSWYQQTPGQGLQFLFEYFSETQRNKGNFPGRFSGRQFSNSRSEMNVSTLELGDSALYLCASSLTSGSETQYFGPGTRLLVL.

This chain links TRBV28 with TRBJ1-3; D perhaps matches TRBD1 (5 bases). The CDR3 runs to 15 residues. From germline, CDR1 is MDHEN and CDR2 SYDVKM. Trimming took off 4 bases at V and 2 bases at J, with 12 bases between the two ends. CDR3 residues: CASSSPGLTGNTIYF. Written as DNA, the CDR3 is TGTGCCAGCAGTTCTCCGGGACTAACTGGAAACACCATATATTTT.

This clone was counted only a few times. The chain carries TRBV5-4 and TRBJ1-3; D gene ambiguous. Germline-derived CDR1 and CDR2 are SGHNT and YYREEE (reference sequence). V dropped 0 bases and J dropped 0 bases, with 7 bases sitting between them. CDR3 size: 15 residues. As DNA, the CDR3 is TGTGCCAGCAGCTTGGATCACTTCTCTGGAAACACCATATATTTT. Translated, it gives CASSLDHFSGNTIYF.

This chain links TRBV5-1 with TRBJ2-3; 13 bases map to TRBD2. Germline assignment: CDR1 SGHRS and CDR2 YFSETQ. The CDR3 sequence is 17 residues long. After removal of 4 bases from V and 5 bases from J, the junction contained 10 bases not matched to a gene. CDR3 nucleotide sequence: TGCGCCAGCAGCCCACGGACTAGCGGGAGAGGTTTAGATACGCAGTATTTT. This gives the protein CASSPRTSGRGLDTQYF. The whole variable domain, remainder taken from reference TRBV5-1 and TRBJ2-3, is KAGVTQTPRYLIKTRGQQVTLSCSPISGHRSVSWYQQTPGQGLQFLFEYFSETQRNKGNFPGRFSGRQFSNSRSEMNVSTLELGDSALYLCASSPRTSGRGLDTQYFGPGTRLTVL.

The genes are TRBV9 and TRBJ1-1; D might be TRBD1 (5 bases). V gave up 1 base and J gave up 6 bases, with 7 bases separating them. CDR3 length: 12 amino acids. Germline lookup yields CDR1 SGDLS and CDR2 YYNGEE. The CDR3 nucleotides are TGTGCCAGCAGCGTATCCAGGGCTGAAGCTTTCTTT. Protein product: CASSVSRAEAFF.

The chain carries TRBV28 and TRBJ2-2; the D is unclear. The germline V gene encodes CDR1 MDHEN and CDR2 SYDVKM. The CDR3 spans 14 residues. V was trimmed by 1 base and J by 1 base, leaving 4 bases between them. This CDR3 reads CASSLYRNTGELFF. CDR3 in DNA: TGTGCCAGCAGTTTATACAGGAACACCGGGGAGCTGTTTTTT.

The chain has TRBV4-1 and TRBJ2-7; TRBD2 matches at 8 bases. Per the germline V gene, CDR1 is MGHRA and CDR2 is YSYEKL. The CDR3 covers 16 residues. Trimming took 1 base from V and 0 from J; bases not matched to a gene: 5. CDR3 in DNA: TGCGCCAGCAGCCAAGTGTCGGGAGGGCTCTCCTACGAGCAGTACTTC. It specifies CASSQVSGGLSYEQYF.

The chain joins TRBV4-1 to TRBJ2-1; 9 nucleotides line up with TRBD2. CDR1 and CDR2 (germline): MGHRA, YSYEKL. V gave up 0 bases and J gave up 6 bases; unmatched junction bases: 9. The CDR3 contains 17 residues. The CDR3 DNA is TGCGCCAGCAGCCAAGATGCCAGCGGGAGGTTCAGCAATGAGCAGTTCTTC. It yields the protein CASSQDASGRFSNEQFF.

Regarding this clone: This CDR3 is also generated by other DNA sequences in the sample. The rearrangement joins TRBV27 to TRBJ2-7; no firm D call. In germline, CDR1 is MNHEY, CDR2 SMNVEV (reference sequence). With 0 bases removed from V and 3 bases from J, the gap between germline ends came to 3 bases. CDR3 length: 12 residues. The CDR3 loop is CASSLSGYEQYF. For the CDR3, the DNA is TGTGCCAGCAGTTTATCCGGCTACGAGCAGTACTTC.

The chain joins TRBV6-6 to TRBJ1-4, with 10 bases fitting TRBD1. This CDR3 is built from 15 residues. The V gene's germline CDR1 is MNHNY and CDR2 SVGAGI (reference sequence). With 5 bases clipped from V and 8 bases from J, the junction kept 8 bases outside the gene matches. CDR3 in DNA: TGTGCCAGCAGTCCCACCGACAGGGGGCGGGAAAAACTGTTTTTT. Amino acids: CASSPTDRGREKLFF.

CDR3 sequence reads: CAISESDSPSKNIQYF. CDR3 DNA: TGTGCCATCAGTGAGTCGGACAGTCCATCCAAAAACATTCAGTACTTC. The rearrangement uses TRBV10-3 and TRBJ2-4; D might be TRBD1 (6 bases). This CDR3 region has 16 residues. Germline CDR1 is ENHRY and CDR2 is SYGVKD. Trimming removed 0 bases from V and 2 bases from J, with 11 bases in between.

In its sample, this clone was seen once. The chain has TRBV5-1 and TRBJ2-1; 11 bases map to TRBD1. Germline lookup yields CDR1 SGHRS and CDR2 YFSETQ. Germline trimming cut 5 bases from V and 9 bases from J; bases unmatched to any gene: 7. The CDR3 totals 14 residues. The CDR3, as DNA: TGCGCCAGCAGGCCGGGACAGGGGGACGGTGAGCAGTTCTTC. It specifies CASRPGQGDGEQFF. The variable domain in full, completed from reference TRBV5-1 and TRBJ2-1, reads KAGVTQTPRYLIKTRGQQVTLSCSPISGHRSVSWYQQTPGQGLQFLFEYFSETQRNKGNFPGRFSGRQFSNSRSEMNVSTLELGDSALYLCASRPGQGDGEQFFGPGTRLTVL.

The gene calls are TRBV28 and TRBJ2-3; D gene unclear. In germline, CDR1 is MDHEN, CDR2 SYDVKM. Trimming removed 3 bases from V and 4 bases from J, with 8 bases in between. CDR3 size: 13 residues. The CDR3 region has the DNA TGTGCCAGCAGTTTGGTCCGGGCAGATACGCAGTATTTT. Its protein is CASSLVRADTQYF.

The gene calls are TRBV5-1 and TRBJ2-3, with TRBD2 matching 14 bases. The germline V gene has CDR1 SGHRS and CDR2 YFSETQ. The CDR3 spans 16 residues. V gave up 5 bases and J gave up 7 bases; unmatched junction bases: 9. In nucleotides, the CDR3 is TGCGCCAGCAGACCCGGGACTAGCGGGAGTTGGAATACGCAGTATTTT. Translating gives CASRPGTSGSWNTQYF.

The CDR3 sequence is CASSEYSPRSSYNEQFF. CDR3 bases: TGTGCCAGCAGTGAATATTCACCTCGGAGCTCCTACAATGAGCAGTTCTTC. The chain links TRBV2 to TRBJ2-1; D is uncertain. This CDR3 comprises 17 residues. The germline CDR1 and CDR2 sequences are SNHLY and FYNNEI. The germline V and J ends were trimmed by 2 bases and 0 bases, with 14 bases remaining between them.

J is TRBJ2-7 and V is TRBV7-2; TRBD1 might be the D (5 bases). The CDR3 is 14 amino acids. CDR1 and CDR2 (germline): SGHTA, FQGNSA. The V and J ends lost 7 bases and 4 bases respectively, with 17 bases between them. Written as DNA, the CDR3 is TGTGCCAGCACCCCTACCCTCGACAGATACGAGCAGTACTTC. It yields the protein CASTPTLDRYEQYF.

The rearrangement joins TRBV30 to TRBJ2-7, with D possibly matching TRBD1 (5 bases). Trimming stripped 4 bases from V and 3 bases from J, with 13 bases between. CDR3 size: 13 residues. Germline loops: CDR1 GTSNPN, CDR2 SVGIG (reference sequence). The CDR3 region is CAWKSGLGYEQYF. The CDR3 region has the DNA TGTGCCTGGAAGTCAGGGCTAGGCTACGAGCAGTACTTC.

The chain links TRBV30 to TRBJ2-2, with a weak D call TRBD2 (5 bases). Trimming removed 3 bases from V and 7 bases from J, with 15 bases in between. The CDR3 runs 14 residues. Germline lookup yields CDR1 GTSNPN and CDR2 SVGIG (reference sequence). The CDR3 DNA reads TGTGCCTGGAGCCGGGCCGGGGTCGGCGGGGAGCTGTTTTTT. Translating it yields CAWSRAGVGGELFF.

CDR3: CASSPPSGRAAEQYF. The CDR3 bases are TGTGCCAGCTCACCACCAAGCGGGAGGGCCGCCGAGCAGTACTTC. The gene calls are TRBV18 and TRBJ2-7; 10 positions agree with TRBD2. The V and J ends lost 0 bases and 6 bases, in that order; junction bases with no gene match: 5. The CDR3 runs 15 residues. CDR1 is KGHSH, CDR2 LQKENI, per germline.

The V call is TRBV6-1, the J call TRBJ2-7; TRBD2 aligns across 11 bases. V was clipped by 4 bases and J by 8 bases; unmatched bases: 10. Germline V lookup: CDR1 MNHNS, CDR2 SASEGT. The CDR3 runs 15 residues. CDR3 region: CASSGSLTSGMKQYF. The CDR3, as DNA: TGTGCCAGCAGTGGAAGCCTGACTAGCGGGATGAAGCAGTACTTC.

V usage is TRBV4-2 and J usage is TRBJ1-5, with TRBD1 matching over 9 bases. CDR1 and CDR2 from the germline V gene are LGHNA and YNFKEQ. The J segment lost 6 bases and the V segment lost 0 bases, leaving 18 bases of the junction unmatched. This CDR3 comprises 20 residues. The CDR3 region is CASSQDVGSGQGLRAQPQHF. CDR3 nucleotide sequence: TGTGCCAGCAGCCAAGATGTCGGGTCGGGACAGGGACTTCGGGCTCAGCCCCAGCATTTT.

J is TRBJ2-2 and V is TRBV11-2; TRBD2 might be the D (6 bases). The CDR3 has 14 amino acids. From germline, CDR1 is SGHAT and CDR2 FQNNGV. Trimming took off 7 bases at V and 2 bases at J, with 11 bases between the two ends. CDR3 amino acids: CASNFGGNTGELFF. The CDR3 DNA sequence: TGTGCCAGCAACTTCGGGGGAAACACCGGGGAGCTGTTTTTT.

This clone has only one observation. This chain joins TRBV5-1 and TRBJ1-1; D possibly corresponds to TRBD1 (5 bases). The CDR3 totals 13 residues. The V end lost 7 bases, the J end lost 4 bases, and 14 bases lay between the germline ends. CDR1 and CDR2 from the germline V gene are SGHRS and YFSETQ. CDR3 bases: TGCGCCAGCGCGTCAGGGCGTAGCACTGAAGCTTTCTTT. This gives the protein CASASGRSTEAFF.

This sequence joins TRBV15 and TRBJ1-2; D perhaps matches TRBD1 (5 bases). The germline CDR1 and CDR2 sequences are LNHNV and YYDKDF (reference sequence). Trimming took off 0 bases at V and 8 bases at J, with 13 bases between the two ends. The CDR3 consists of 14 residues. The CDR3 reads CATSRDRGDGGYTF. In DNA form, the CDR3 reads TGTGCCACCAGCAGAGATCGGGGGGATGGGGGCTACACCTTC.

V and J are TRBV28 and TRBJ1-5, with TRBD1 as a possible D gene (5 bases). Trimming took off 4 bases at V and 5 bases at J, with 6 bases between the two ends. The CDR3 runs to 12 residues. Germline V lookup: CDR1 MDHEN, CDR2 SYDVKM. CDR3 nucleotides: TGTGCCAGCAGTTGGGGGGATCAGCCCCAGCATTTT. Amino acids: CASSWGDQPQHF.